This T cell receptor (beta chain) comes out of a study of T cells in Graves' hyperthyroidism and ophthalmopathy. Overall study findings and caveats: It was a median roughly 6.5 months before onset that the model predicted ophthalmopathy. Separation of ophthalmopathy from stable hyperthyroidism was achieved by a 13 V-J model.

This clonotype was counted at least ten times. Its target is not known. Amplification targeted TCR beta CDR3 regions from RNA transcripts. First-round RT-PCR targeting the TCR CDR3 was performed with the HTBI primer set. Using its own MiXCR run on the multiplex PCR reads, TCRdb lists one record per CDR3 protein. The data hold 500,000 to 700,000 distinct CDR3 sequences, with 16% observed a single time. The V segment lost 4 bases and the J segment 0 bases; nucleotides outside the gene matches: 8. Per germline, CDR1 KGHDR and CDR2 SFDVKD. This CDR3 is built from 18 residues. If no ophthalmopathy progression occurred within 18 months, Graves' hyperthyroidism was stable.

The receptor was derived from a woman between 18 and 29 years old with Graves' hyperthyroidism. The sequenced sample was blood. This chain links TRBV24-1 with TRBJ2-4; TRBD2 matches at 10 bases. The CDR3 DNA reads as TGTGCCACCAGTGACTTCATCGGACTAGCGGTAGCCAAAAACATTCAGTACTTC. It specifies CATSDFIGLAVAKNIQYF.